This TCR beta chain emerged from a study of T cell changes during pregnancy in multiple sclerosis. The germline CDR1 and CDR2 sequences are MNHNY and SVGAGI (reference sequence). Unmatched junction bases numbered 3, after V lost 0 bases and J lost 2 bases. The CDR3 has 15 amino acids. TCRdb's table, derived via immunoSEQ multiplex PCR, lists solely in-frame clones and lacks some. This table holds tens of thousands of clones, about 92% found once. This clonotype was sampled from a female donor with multiple sclerosis, enrolled in a pregnancy study. This sequence joins TRBV6-6 and TRBJ2-7; TRBD2 aligns across 8 bases. The specimen comprised CD4+ T cells from peripheral blood mononuclear cells, sampled in the third trimester of pregnancy. The CDR3, as DNA: TGTGCCAGCAGTTACTCGTCCGGGGGGGCCTACGAGCAGTACTTC. Its protein product is CASSYSSGGAYEQYF.